Each of the 16 T cell receptor beta chains below was sequenced from the same sample in a study of T cell responses to AZD1222 COVID-19 vaccine. TCRdb's table, derived via immunoSEQ multiplex PCR, lists solely in-frame clones and lacks some. The table lists about 49,000 clones, roughly three quarters of them singletons, with approximately 22% in the top ten. Sequencing was performed on peripheral blood, taken on day 0 of MenACWY control vaccination. The receptors come from an adult in good health.

A few counts support this clone. V gene TRBV5-1 combines with J gene TRBJ2-3; 9 bases line up with TRBD2. The length of the CDR3 is 14 residues. In germline, CDR1 is SGHRS, CDR2 YFSETQ. The J segment lost 10 bases and the V segment lost 5 bases, leaving 11 bases of the junction unmatched. In nucleotides, the CDR3 is TGCGCCAGCAGTCCGGGACTAGCTACCTCTGCGCAGTATTTT. This translates into CASSPGLATSAQYF.

The chain links TRBV2 to TRBJ2-2, with 8 bases matching TRBD1. V was pared by 7 bases and J by 5 bases, with 9 bases of the junction left unmatched. There are 15 residues in the CDR3. Germline V lookup: CDR1 SNHLY, CDR2 FYNNEI. CDR3 protein: CASNLGQGRTGELFF. The CDR3, as DNA: TGTGCCAGCAACCTCGGACAGGGACGGACCGGGGAGCTGTTTTTT.

The V call is TRBV5-1, the J call TRBJ2-3, with 9 bases identical to TRBD2. The CDR3 runs to 15 residues. The germline V gene has CDR1 SGHRS and CDR2 YFSETQ. V dropped 9 bases and J dropped 2; count of bases not matched to a gene: 10. The CDR3 protein is CATSKSGGTTDTQYF. CDR3 sequence (DNA): TGCGCCACCTCTAAAAGCGGGGGGACCACAGATACGCAGTATTTT.

The rearrangement links TRBV2 to TRBJ1-2, with 7 bases lining up with TRBD1. V trimming: 7 bases; J trimming: 2 bases; junction bases outside the gene matches: 7. The length of the CDR3 is 14 residues. Germline CDR1 is SNHLY and CDR2 is FYNNEI. The CDR3 sequence is CASTRDSQNYGYTF. As DNA, the CDR3 is TGTGCCAGCACTAGGGACAGCCAGAACTATGGCTACACCTTC.

This rearrangement joins TRBV14 to TRBJ2-5; no definite D call. CDR3 length: 13 residues. V was cut by 4 bases and J by 2 bases, with 8 bases left in between. CDR1 and CDR2 from the germline V gene are SGHDN and FVKESK. The CDR3 DNA sequence: TGTGCCAGCAGCCGGTCGGTTCAAGAGACCCAGTACTTC. Its protein is CASSRSVQETQYF.

The chain joins TRBV28 to TRBJ2-1; 10 bases match TRBD2. In germline, CDR1 is MDHEN, CDR2 SYDVKM. Trimming removed 7 bases from V and 0 bases from J; junction bases left unmatched: 3. The CDR3 loop spans 15 amino acids. In DNA form, the CDR3 reads TGTGCCAGCATTAGCGGGGGGTACTCCTACAATGAGCAGTTCTTC. Protein sequence: CASISGGYSYNEQFF. Combining the CDR3 with reference TRBV28 and TRBJ2-1 gives the whole variable domain DVKVTQSSRYLVKRTGEKVFLECVQDMDHENMFWYRQDPGLGLRLIYFSYDVKMKEKGDIPEGYSVSREKKERFSLILESASTNQTSMYLCASISGGYSYNEQFFGPGTRLTVL.

This clone was counted only a few times. This chain links TRBV5-1 with TRBJ1-1; D remains unclear. Between the trimmed V and J ends, which lost 4 bases and 5 bases, there was a span of 9 bases. Germline CDR1 and CDR2: SGHRS and YFSETQ. The CDR3 consists of 12 residues. The DNA of the CDR3 is TGCGCCAGCAGCCGCGCGGGGACTGAAGCTTTCTTT. This translates into CASSRAGTEAFF.

This clone appeared once. The chain uses TRBV5-6 and TRBJ2-5, with a tentative D call TRBD1 (6 bases). The germline CDR1 and CDR2 sequences are SGHDT and YYEEEE. The V and J ends lost 5 bases and 5 bases respectively, with 19 bases between them. This CDR3 is 15 amino acids long. CDR3 amino acids: CASRPAWTVLETQYF. CDR3 coding DNA: TGTGCCAGCAGGCCCGCCTGGACAGTCCTGGAGACCCAGTACTTC. The whole variable domain, filled in from reference TRBV5-6 and TRBJ2-5, reads DAGVTQSPTHLIKTRGQQVTLRCSPKSGHDTVSWYQQALGQGPQFIFQYYEEEERQRGNFPDRFSGHQFPNYSSELNVNALLLGDSALYLCASRPAWTVLETQYFGPGTRLLVL.

The chain employs TRBV7-8 and TRBJ1-6, with 12 positions matching TRBD1. CDR3 length equals 15 residues. The V segment lost 5 bases and the J segment 9 bases; nucleotides outside the gene matches: 5. In germline, CDR1 is SGHVS, CDR2 FQNEAQ. The CDR3 region is CASSPGTGGGSPLHF. DNA for the CDR3: TGTGCCAGCAGCCCCGGGACAGGGGGCGGTTCACCCCTCCACTTT.

The genes are TRBV27 and TRBJ2-5; D gene ambiguous. V was trimmed by 4 bases and J by 7 bases, leaving 13 bases between them. Germline CDR1 reads MNHEY; CDR2 reads SMNVEV (reference sequence). This CDR3 is built from 13 residues. The CDR3, as DNA: TGTGCCAGCAGTTCCGCGCCTCAATGGACCCAGTACTTC. This encodes CASSSAPQWTQYF.

This chain connects TRBV5-1 to TRBJ2-1; the D gene is possibly TRBD2 (5 bases). This CDR3 is built from 13 residues. Germline CDR1 is SGHRS and CDR2 is YFSETQ. Trimming cost V 3 bases and J 3 bases, with 7 bases left between them. CDR3 sequence (DNA): TGCGCCAGCAGCTCCGGGAACTACAATGAGCAGTTCTTC. Translating gives CASSSGNYNEQFF.

This clone was seen just once. The chain joins TRBV5-6 to TRBJ1-2; 8 positions match TRBD1. Germline V CDR1 and CDR2: SGHDT, YYEEEE. The CDR3 extends over 13 amino acids. Unmatched junction bases numbered 4, after V lost 2 bases and J lost 7 bases. CDR3: CASSFGTGSGYTF. DNA for the CDR3: TGTGCCAGCAGCTTTGGGACAGGAAGTGGCTACACCTTC.

This chain joins TRBV5-4 and TRBJ1-2; D remains ambiguous. CDR3 size: 14 residues. Trimming took off 0 bases at V and 1 base at J, with 7 bases between the two ends. In germline, CDR1 is SGHNT, CDR2 YYREEE (reference sequence). The chain's CDR3 is CASSLAGLNYGYTF. The CDR3 nucleotides read TGTGCCAGCAGCTTGGCAGGTCTTAACTATGGCTACACCTTC.

The chain has TRBV19 and TRBJ2-7; possible D gene TRBD2, 6 bases. V gave up 3 bases and J gave up 2 bases, with 14 bases separating them. This CDR3 has 15 residues. From germline, CDR1 is LNHDA and CDR2 SQIVND (reference sequence). CDR3 bases: TGTGCCAGTAGTATGGGCGGGATGGCCGCCTACGAGCAGTACTTC. Its protein is CASSMGGMAAYEQYF.

This clone showed up just once. The chain recombines TRBV23-1 with TRBJ2-7; the D gene is possibly TRBD1 (5 bases). TRBV23-1 is noted as an ORF with a role that remains uncertain. V was trimmed by 4 bases and J by 0 bases, leaving 13 bases between them. The CDR3 loop spans 15 amino acids. The CDR3 loop is CASSLTGASSYEQYF. CDR3 DNA sequence: TGCGCCAGCAGTCTTACAGGAGCCAGCTCCTACGAGCAGTACTTC.

This clone was counted only a few times. The rearrangement uses TRBV4-1 and TRBJ1-2; 7 nucleotides match TRBD1. This CDR3 is built from 15 residues. Germline assignment: CDR1 MGHRA and CDR2 YSYEKL. J was trimmed by 5 bases and V by 0 bases; bases with no gene match: 6. CDR3 sequence: CASSQEVGDRYGYTF. The CDR3 nucleotides are TGCGCCAGCAGCCAAGAAGTAGGGGACAGATATGGCTACACCTTC.